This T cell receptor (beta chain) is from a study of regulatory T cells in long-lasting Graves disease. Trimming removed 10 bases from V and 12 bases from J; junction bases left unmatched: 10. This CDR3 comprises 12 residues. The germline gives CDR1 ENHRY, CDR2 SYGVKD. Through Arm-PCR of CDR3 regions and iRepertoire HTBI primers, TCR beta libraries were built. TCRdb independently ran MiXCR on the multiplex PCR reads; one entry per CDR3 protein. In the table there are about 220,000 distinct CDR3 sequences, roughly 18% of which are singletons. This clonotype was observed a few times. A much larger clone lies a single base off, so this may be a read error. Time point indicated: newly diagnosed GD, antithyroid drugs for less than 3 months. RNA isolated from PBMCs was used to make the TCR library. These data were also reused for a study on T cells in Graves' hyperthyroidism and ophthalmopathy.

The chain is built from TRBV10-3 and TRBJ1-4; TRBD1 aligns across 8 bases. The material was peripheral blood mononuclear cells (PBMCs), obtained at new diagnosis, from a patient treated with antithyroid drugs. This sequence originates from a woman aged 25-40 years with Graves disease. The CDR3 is CATRTGPGELFF. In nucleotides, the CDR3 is TGTGCCACCAGGACAGGGCCTGGAGAACTGTTTTTT.